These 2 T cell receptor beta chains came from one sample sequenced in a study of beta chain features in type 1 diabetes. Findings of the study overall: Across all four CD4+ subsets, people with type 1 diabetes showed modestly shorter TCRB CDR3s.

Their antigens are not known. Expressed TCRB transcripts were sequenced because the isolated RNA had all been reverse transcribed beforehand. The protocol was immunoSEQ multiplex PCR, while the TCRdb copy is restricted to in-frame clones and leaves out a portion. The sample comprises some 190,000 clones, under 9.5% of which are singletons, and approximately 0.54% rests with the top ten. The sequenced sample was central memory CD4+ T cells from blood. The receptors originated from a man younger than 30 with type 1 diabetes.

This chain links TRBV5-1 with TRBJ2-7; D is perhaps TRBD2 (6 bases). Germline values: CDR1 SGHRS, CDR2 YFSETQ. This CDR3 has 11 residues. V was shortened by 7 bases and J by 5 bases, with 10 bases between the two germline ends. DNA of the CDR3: TGCGCCAGCGGGGGGAGAAACGAGCAGTACTTC. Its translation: CASGGRNEQYF.

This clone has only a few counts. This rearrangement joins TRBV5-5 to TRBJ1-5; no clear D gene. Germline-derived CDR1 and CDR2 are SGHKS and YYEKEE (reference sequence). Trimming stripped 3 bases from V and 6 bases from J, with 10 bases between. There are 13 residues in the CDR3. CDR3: CASSYADSQPQHF. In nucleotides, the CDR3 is TGTGCCAGCAGCTATGCGGATAGTCAGCCCCAGCATTTT.